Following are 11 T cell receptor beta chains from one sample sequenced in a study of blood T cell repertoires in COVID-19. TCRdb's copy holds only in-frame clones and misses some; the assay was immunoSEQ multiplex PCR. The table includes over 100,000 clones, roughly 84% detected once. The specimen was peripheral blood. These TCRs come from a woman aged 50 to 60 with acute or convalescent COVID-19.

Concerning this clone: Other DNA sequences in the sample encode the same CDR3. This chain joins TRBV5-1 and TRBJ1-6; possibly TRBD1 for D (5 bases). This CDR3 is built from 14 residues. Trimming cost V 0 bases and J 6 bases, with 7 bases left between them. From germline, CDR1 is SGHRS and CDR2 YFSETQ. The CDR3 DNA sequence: TGCGCCAGCAGCTTGGGGCAGGGTAATTCACCCCTCCACTTT. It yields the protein CASSLGQGNSPLHF.

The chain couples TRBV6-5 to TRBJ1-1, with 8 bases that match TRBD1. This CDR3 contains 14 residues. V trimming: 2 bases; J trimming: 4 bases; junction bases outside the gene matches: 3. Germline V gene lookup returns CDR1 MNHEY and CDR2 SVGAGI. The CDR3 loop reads CASSYATGVTEAFF. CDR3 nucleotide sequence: TGTGCCAGCAGTTACGCGACAGGGGTCACTGAAGCTTTCTTT.

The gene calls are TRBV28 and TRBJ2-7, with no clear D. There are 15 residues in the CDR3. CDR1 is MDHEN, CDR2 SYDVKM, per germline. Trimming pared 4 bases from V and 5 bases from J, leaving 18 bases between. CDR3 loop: CASSSRPLALDEQYF. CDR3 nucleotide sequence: TGTGCCAGCAGTTCGCGTCCCCTTGCTTTGGACGAGCAGTACTTC.

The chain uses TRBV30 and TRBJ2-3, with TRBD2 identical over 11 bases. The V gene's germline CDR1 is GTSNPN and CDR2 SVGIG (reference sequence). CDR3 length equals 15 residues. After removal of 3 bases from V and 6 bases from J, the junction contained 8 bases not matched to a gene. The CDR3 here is CAWSGASSGGDTQYF. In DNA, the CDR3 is TGTGCCTGGAGCGGTGCGTCTAGCGGGGGGGATACGCAGTATTTT.

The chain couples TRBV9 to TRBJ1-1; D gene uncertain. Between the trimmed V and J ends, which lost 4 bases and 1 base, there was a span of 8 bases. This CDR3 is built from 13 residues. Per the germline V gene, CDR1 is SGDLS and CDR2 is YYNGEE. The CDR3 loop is CASSPLRNTEAFF. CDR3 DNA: TGTGCCAGCAGCCCCCTCCGGAACACTGAAGCTTTCTTT. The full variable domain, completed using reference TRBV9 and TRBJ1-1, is DSGVTQTPKHLITATGQRVTLRCSPRSGDLSVYWYQQSLDQGLQFLIQYYNGEERAKGNILERFSAQQFPDLHSELNLSSLELGDSALYFCASSPLRNTEAFFGQGTRLTVV.

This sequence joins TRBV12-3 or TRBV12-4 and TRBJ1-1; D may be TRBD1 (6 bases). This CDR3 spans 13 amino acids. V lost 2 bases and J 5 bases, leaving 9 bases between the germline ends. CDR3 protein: CASSLTGITEAFF. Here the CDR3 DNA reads TGTGCCAGCAGTTTAACAGGGATTACTGAAGCTTTCTTT.

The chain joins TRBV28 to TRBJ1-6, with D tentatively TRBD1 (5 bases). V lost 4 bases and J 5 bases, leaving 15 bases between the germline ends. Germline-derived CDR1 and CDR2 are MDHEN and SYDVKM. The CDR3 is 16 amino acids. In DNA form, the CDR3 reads TGTGCCAGCAGTTCGGCCAGGGTTGGAAATAATTCACCCCTCCACTTT. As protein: CASSSARVGNNSPLHF. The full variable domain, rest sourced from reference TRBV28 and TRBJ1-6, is DVKVTQSSRYLVKRTGEKVFLECVQDMDHENMFWYRQDPGLGLRLIYFSYDVKMKEKGDIPEGYSVSREKKERFSLILESASTNQTSMYLCASSSARVGNNSPLHFGNGTRLTVT.

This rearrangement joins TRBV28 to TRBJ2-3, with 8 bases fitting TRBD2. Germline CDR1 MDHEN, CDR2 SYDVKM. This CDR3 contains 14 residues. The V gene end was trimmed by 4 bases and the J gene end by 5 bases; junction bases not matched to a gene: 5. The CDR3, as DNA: TGTGCCAGCAGTTACGGGGGGGGCGGAGATACGCAGTATTTT. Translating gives CASSYGGGGDTQYF.

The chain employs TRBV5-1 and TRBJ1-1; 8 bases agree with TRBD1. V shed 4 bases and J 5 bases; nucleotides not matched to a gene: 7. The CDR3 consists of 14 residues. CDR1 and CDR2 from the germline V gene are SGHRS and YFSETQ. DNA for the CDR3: TGCGCCAGCAGCCCGGGGACAGGAAGAACTGAAGCTTTCTTT. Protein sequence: CASSPGTGRTEAFF.

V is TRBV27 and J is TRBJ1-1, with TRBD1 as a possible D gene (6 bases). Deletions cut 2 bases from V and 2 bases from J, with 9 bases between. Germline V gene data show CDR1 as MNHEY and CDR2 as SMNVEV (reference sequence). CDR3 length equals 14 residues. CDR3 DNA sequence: TGTGCCAGCAGTTTAGACAGGCTTAACACTGAAGCTTTCTTT. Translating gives CASSLDRLNTEAFF.

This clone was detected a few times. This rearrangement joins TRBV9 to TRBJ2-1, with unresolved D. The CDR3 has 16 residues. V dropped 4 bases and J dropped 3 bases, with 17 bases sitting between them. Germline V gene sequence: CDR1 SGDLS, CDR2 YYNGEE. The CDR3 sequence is CASSPRPDTSYNEQFF. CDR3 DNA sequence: TGTGCCAGCAGCCCCCGTCCCGATACCAGCTACAATGAGCAGTTCTTC.